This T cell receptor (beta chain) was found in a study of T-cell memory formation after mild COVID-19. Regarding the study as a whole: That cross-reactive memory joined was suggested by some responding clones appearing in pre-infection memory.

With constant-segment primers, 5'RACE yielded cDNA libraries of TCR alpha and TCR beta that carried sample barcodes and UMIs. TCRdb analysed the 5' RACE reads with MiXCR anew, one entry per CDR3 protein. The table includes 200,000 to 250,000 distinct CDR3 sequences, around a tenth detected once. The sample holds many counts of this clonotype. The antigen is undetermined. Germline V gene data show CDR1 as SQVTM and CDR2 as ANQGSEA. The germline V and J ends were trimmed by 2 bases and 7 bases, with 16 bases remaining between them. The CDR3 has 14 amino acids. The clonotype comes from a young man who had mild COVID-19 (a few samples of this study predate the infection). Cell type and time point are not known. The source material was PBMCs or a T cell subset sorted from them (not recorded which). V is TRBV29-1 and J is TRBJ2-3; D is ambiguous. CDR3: CSVEKEDHLYTQYF. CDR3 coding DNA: TGCAGCGTTGAAAAAGAGGACCATCTATATACGCAGTATTTT.